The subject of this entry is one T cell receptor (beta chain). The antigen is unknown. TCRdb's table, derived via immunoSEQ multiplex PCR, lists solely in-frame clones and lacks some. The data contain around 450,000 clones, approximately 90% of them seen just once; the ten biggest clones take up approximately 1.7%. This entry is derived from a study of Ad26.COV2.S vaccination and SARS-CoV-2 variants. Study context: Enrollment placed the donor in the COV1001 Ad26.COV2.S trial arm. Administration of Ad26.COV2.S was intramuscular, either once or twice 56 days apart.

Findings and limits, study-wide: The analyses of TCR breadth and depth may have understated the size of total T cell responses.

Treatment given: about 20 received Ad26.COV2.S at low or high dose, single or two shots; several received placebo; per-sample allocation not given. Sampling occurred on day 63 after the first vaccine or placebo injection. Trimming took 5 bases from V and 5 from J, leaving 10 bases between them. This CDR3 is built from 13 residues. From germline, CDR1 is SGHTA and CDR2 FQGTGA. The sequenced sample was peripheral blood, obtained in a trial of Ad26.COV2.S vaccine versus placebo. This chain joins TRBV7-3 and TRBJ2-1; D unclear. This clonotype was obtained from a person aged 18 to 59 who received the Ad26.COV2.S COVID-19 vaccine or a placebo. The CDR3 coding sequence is TGTGCCAGCAGCCTTCTCACCAACAATGAGCAGTTCTTC. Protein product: CASSLLTNNEQFF.